This T cell receptor beta chain was obtained from a study of OX40 agonist ivuxolimab in advanced cancers. For this clone: Its antigen is not known.

General study points: Nonresponders included some who also had low normalized T-cell clonal expansion.

The protocol was immunoSEQ multiplex PCR, while the TCRdb copy is restricted to in-frame clones and leaves out a portion. The table includes roughly 46,000 clones, over 75% detected once. CDR3 length equals 14 residues. CDR1 and CDR2 (germline): SGHTA, FQGTGA. V lost 2 bases to trimming and J lost 0 bases, with 7 bases between them. The receptor's source is an adult with an advanced solid tumor such as melanoma, head and neck, liver or kidney cancer. J is TRBJ1-1 and V is TRBV7-3; D is possibly TRBD1 (5 bases). The material sequenced was CD4+ or CD8+ T cells sorted from blood, taken in a trial of the OX40 agonist ivuxolimab. DNA of the CDR3: TGTGCCAGCAGCTTAGACAGCATGAACACTGAAGCTTTCTTT. Translated: CASSLDSMNTEAFF.